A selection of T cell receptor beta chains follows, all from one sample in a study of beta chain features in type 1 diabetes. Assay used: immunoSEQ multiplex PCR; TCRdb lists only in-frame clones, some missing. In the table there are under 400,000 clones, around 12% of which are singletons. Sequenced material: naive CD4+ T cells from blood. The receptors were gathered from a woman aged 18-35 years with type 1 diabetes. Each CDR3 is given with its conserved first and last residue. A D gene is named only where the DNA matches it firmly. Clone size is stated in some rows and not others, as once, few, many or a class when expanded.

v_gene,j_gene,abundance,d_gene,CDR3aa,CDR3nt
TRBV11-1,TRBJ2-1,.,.,CASSISSASYNEQFF,TGTGCCAGCAGCATATCTAGCGCGTCCTACAATGAGCAGTTCTTC
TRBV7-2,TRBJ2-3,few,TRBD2,CASSPRTSGLSTDTQYF,TGTGCCAGCAGCCCCCGGACTAGCGGGCTTAGCACAGATACGCAGTATTTT
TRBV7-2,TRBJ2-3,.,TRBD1,CASSSWVRGPGDTQYF,TGTGCCAGCAGCTCCTGGGTGAGGGGGCCTGGAGATACGCAGTATTTT
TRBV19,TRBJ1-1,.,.,CASSIGGSDTEAFF,TGTGCCAGTAGTATCGGGGGAAGTGACACTGAAGCTTTCTTT
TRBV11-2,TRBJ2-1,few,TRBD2,CASRKSGGRHNEQFF,TGTGCCAGCAGAAAGAGCGGGGGGCGACACAATGAGCAGTTCTTC
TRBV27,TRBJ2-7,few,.,CASSQGGEQYF,TGTGCCAGCAGTCAGGGAGGCGAGCAGTACTTC
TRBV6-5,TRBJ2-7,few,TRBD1,CASSYSGQGSYEQYF,TGTGCCAGCAGTTACTCGGGACAGGGCTCCTACGAGCAGTACTTC
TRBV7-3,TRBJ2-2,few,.,CASSPPYTGELFF,TGTGCCAGCAGCCCCCCGTACACCGGGGAGCTGTTTTTT
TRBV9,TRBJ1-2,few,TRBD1,CASSVGLAGGYGYTF,TGTGCCAGCAGCGTAGGCCTCGCAGGGGGCTATGGCTACACCTTC
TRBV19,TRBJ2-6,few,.,CASRGSSGANVLTF,TGTGCCAGCCGAGGGTCCTCTGGGGCCAACGTCCTGACTTTC
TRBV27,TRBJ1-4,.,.,CASRVAGKNEKLFF,TGTGCCAGCAGAGTCGCGGGAAAAAATGAAAAACTGTTTTTT
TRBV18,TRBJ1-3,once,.,CASSPPYSNSGNTIYF,TGTGCCAGCTCACCACCTTATAGCAACTCTGGAAACACCATATATTTT
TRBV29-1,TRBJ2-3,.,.,CSVGVQSTDTQYF,TGCAGCGTTGGCGTACAGAGCACAGATACGCAGTATTTT
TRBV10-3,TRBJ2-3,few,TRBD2,CATGGAGTDTQYF,TGTGCCACCGGGGGGGCCGGAACAGATACGCAGTATTTT
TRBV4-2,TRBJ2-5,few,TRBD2,CASSQVTSGGETQYF,TGTGCCAGCAGCCAAGTAACTAGCGGGGGGGAGACCCAGTACTTC
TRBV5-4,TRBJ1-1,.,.,CASSKAGKNTEAFF,TGTGCCAGCAGCAAAGCGGGGAAGAACACTGAAGCTTTCTTT
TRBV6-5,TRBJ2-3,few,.,CASSAPGADTQYF,TGTGCCAGCAGTGCCCCAGGGGCAGATACGCAGTATTTT
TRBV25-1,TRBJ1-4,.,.,CASSEATAGDEKLFF,TGTGCCAGCAGTGAGGCCACAGCGGGGGATGAAAAACTGTTTTTT
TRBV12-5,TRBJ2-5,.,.,CASGSSEKPGSQYF,TGTGCTAGTGGTTCAAGCGAGAAGCCGGGGTCCCAGTACTTC
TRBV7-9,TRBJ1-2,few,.,CASSLEGLDGYTF,TGTGCCAGCAGCTTAGAGGGGTTAGATGGCTACACCTTC
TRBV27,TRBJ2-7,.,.,CASSSSRSSYEQYF,TGTGCCAGCAGTTCGTCCCGGAGTTCCTACGAGCAGTACTTC
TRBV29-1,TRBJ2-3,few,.,CSADSASDTQYF,TGCAGCGCGGACAGTGCTTCAGATACGCAGTATTTT
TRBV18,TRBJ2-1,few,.,CASSPPATDEQFF,TGTGCCAGCTCACCACCTGCTACGGATGAGCAGTTCTTC
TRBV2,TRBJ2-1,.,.,CASSASATYNEQFF,TGTGCCAGCAGTGCAAGCGCTACCTACAATGAGCAGTTCTTC
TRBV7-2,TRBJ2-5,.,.,CASSLVVRPGETQYF,TGTGCCAGCAGCTTAGTCGTCCGTCCGGGGGAGACCCAGTACTTC
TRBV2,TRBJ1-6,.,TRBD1,CASSTGGASPLHF,TGTGCCAGCAGCACAGGGGGCGCGTCACCCCTCCACTTT
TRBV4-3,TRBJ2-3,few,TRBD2,CASSQHSSGASTDTQYF,TGCGCCAGCAGCCAACACTCTAGCGGGGCTAGCACAGATACGCAGTATTTT
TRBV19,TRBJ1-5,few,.,CASSIPWAGNNQPQHF,TGTGCCAGTAGTATTCCGTGGGCAGGAAATAATCAGCCCCAGCATTTT
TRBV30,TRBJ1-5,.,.,CAAGDYDQPQHF,TGTGCCGCGGGGGATTACGATCAGCCCCAGCATTTT
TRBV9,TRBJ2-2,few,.,CASGWSEDSNTGELFF,TGTGCCAGCGGCTGGTCCGAGGACTCTAACACCGGGGAGCTGTTTTTT
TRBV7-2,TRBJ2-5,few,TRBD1,CASSLGTAFGTQYF,TGTGCCAGCAGCCTCGGGACAGCCTTCGGGACCCAGTACTTC
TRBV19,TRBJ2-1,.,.,CASSIAGTGNEQFF,TGTGCCAGTAGTATAGCGGGTACGGGAAATGAGCAGTTCTTC
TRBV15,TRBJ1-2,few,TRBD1,CATSREGTGVSGYTF,TGTGCCACCAGCCGGGAGGGGACAGGGGTCTCTGGCTACACCTTC
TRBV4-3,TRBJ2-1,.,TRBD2,CASSQGLAGGSRRSYNEQFF,TGCGCCAGCAGCCAAGGACTAGCGGGAGGGTCCCGGAGATCCTACAATGAGCAGTTCTTC
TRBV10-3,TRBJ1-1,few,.,CATTRGEGTEAFF,TGTGCCACCACGAGGGGGGAGGGTACTGAAGCTTTCTTT